Below, 27 T cell receptor beta chains from the same sample are listed, as sequenced in a study of cytomegalovirus exposure and HLA in healthy donors. Use of 60 Vbeta and 13 Jbeta primers characterized the PCR. Clones were sequenced by immunoSEQ multiplex PCR, and TCRdb holds only the in-frame ones, with some missing. This sample has under 150,000 clones, with 75% to 85% found just once. Sequencing input: PBMCs. These receptors all come from a man aged 50 to 59 in good health and CMV-seronegative.

Regarding this clone: Different DNA sequences within this sample yield the same CDR3. The V and J genes are TRBV19 and TRBJ1-2; the match to TRBD1 covers 8 bases. Unmatched junction bases numbered 5, after V lost 8 bases and J lost 6 bases. The germline CDR1 and CDR2 sequences are LNHDA and SQIVND (reference sequence). CDR3 length: 12 amino acids. In nucleotides, the CDR3 is TGTGCCAGTGAAGGGACAGGCAATGGCTACACCTTC. Its translation is CASEGTGNGYTF.

This chain uses TRBV28 with TRBJ1-2, with D tentatively TRBD1 (5 bases). The V end lost 3 bases, the J end lost 8 bases, and 16 bases lay between the germline ends. CDR1 is MDHEN, CDR2 SYDVKM, per germline. The CDR3 contains 14 residues. The CDR3 spells CASSLTDRVGGYTF. The DNA for the CDR3 is TGTGCCAGCAGTTTGACAGACCGGGTAGGGGGCTACACCTTC.

The chain links TRBV18 to TRBJ1-3, with 9 bases matching TRBD1. Germline loops: CDR1 KGHSH, CDR2 LQKENI. The CDR3 runs 15 residues. Losses at the gene ends were 3 bases for V and 5 bases for J; bases not matched to a gene: 5. CDR3 in DNA: TGTGCCAGCTCACCCGCCGGGACAGGGAGAAACACCATATATTTT. Residues: CASSPAGTGRNTIYF.

The chain couples TRBV4-1 to TRBJ2-7; 8 nucleotides align to TRBD1. The germline gives CDR1 MGHRA, CDR2 YSYEKL. Trimming took 6 bases from V and 4 from J; bases not matched to a gene: 14. This CDR3 spans 16 amino acids. The DNA for the CDR3 is TGCGCCAGCAGACGAGATCCGGGACAGGCACCTTACGAGCAGTACTTC. Translation gives CASRRDPGQAPYEQYF.

The CDR3 is CASGSGGLALYNEQFF. The CDR3 coding sequence is TGTGCTAGTGGTTCCGGCGGGCTAGCCCTATACAATGAGCAGTTCTTC. The rearrangement joins TRBV12-5 to TRBJ2-1; TRBD2 might be the D (5 bases). The germline V gene encodes CDR1 LGHNT and CDR2 FRNRAP. This CDR3 is built from 16 residues. V was cut by 4 bases and J by 4 bases, with 17 bases left in between. The variable domain in full, completed from reference TRBV12-5 and TRBJ2-1, reads DARVTQTPRHKVTEMGQEVTMRCQPILGHNTVFWYRQTMMQGLELLAYFRNRAPLDDSGMPKDRFSAEMPDATLATLKIQPSEPRDSAVYFCASGSGGLALYNEQFFGPGTRLTVL.

The chain carries TRBV2 and TRBJ2-7; 9 bases map to TRBD1. The J segment lost 3 bases and the V segment lost 7 bases, leaving 4 bases of the junction unmatched. This CDR3 region has 13 residues. Germline CDR1 is SNHLY and CDR2 is FYNNEI. The CDR3 region is CASTGQGNYEQYF. The DNA for the CDR3 is TGTGCCAGCACGGGACAGGGAAACTACGAGCAGTACTTC.

The sample holds a few counts of this clone. The gene calls are TRBV7-8 and TRBJ2-3, with 13 bases matching TRBD2. Germline CDR1 reads SGHVS; CDR2 reads FQNEAQ. The CDR3 has 16 amino acids. Trimming cost V 5 bases and J 6 bases; bases outside gene matches: 8. The CDR3 reads CASSHTSGGARDTQYF. CDR3 nucleotides: TGTGCCAGCAGCCATACTAGCGGGGGGGCTCGGGATACGCAGTATTTT.

V usage is TRBV19 and J usage is TRBJ1-5; D gene unclear. The CDR3 is made up of 15 amino acids. Germline CDR1 reads LNHDA; CDR2 reads SQIVND (reference sequence). V was shortened by 3 bases and J by 2 bases, with 11 bases between the two germline ends. The CDR3 region has the DNA TGTGCCAGTAGTATCCGGGGTATCGGCAATCAGCCCCAGCATTTT. It specifies CASSIRGIGNQPQHF.

This chain uses TRBV10-3 with TRBJ1-5, with 7 bases lining up with TRBD1. The CDR3 consists of 13 residues. Trimming removed 6 bases from V and 5 bases from J; junction bases left unmatched: 4. Germline V gene data show CDR1 as ENHRY and CDR2 as SYGVKD. Here the CDR3 DNA reads TGTGCCATCAGGGAGGGGGCAGATCAGCCCCAGCATTTT. It encodes CAIREGADQPQHF.

This clone was seen only once. This sequence joins TRBV5-1 and TRBJ1-1, with D perhaps matching TRBD1 (5 bases). Germline-derived CDR1 and CDR2 are SGHRS and YFSETQ. With 4 bases removed from V and 1 base from J, the gap between germline ends came to 11 bases. The CDR3 has 14 amino acids. The CDR3 is CASSPITGNTEAFF. The CDR3, as DNA: TGCGCCAGCAGCCCGATCACAGGGAACACTGAAGCTTTCTTT.

The CDR3 reads CAWELNQGTEAFF. DNA of the CDR3: TGTGCCTGGGAGCTCAATCAGGGTACTGAAGCTTTCTTT. The rearrangement uses TRBV30 and TRBJ1-1; possible D gene TRBD1, 5 bases. Looked up from germline, CDR1 is GTSNPN and CDR2 is SVGIG (reference sequence). The CDR3 totals 13 residues. V gave up 5 bases and J gave up 5 bases, with 15 bases separating them. Drawing the rest from reference TRBV30 and TRBJ1-1, the complete variable domain is SQTIHQWPATLVQPVGSPLSLECTVEGTSNPNLYWYRQAAGRGLQLLFYSVGIGQISSEVPQNLSASRPQDRQFILSSKKLLLSDSGFYLCAWELNQGTEAFFGQGTRLTVV.

The chain links TRBV2 to TRBJ2-1, with a possible D match to TRBD1 (6 bases). V dropped 8 bases and J dropped 1 base, with 12 bases sitting between them. The CDR3 length is 14 residues. The germline V gene encodes CDR1 SNHLY and CDR2 FYNNEI. The CDR3 spells CASGGRISYNEQFF. The DNA of the CDR3 is TGTGCCAGCGGGGGCAGGATTTCCTACAATGAGCAGTTCTTC.

V usage is TRBV5-4 and J usage is TRBJ2-2; a weak D match, TRBD2 (5 bases). Germline V gives CDR1 SGHNT, CDR2 YYREEE (reference sequence). V was clipped by 5 bases and J by 1 base, with 9 bases between them. The CDR3 sequence is 14 residues long. The CDR3 DNA follows: TGTGCCAGCAGACACCGGGGGAACACCGGGGAGCTGTTTTTT. This encodes CASRHRGNTGELFF.

V is TRBV23-1 and J is TRBJ2-3; D gene ambiguous. TRBV23-1 counts as an open reading frame of uncertain function. CDR3 size: 13 residues. V was pared by 3 bases and J by 0 bases, with 4 bases between. CDR3 in DNA: TGCGCCAGCAGTCACCCAAGCACAGATACGCAGTATTTT. It is translated as CASSHPSTDTQYF.

The chain combines TRBV13 with TRBJ2-5, with D unresolved. The J call could be wrong; TRBJ2-7 is a better fit for the DNA end. The CDR3 contains 14 residues. Per the germline V gene, CDR1 is PRHDT and CDR2 is FYEKMQ (reference sequence). CDR3 loop: CASSWMNSDYEQYF. In DNA form, the CDR3 reads TGTGCCAGCAGCTGGATGAATTCGGACTACGAGCAGTACTTC.

The chain links TRBV7-9 to TRBJ2-3; 8 nucleotides agree with TRBD1. With 5 bases clipped from V and 1 base from J, the junction kept 5 bases outside the gene matches. The CDR3 spans 15 residues. The germline gives CDR1 SEHNR, CDR2 FQNEAQ (reference sequence). The CDR3 DNA reads as TGTGCCAGCAGCCGTTACAGGGGGGGCACAGATACGCAGTATTTT. Translating gives CASSRYRGGTDTQYF.

The chain combines TRBV18 with TRBJ2-1; 7 bases fit TRBD2. Germline V lookup: CDR1 KGHSH, CDR2 LQKENI. This CDR3 has 18 residues. The trim removed 3 bases at V and 6 bases at J, leaving 17 bases unmatched. The CDR3 nucleotides read TGTGCCAGCTCACCGTTAGCGGGCTCTGCCCCACACGTCAATGAGCAGTTCTTC. Translating gives CASSPLAGSAPHVNEQFF.

This clone has only one observation. The chain has TRBV5-1 and TRBJ2-5; possible D gene TRBD1, 5 bases. The J call may be faulty, since TRBJ2-7 better matches the DNA end. From germline, CDR1 is SGHRS and CDR2 YFSETQ. The CDR3 is 12 residues long. This CDR3 is CASSFSQGEQYF. Written as DNA, the CDR3 is TGCGCCAGCAGCTTTAGCCAGGGCGAGCAGTACTTC.

The chain employs TRBV18 and TRBJ2-7; D not certain. The V gene's germline CDR1 is KGHSH and CDR2 LQKENI. This CDR3 comprises 13 residues. The germline V and J ends were trimmed by 1 base and 6 bases, with 10 bases remaining between them. The CDR3 DNA is TGTGCCAGCTCACCACGTACAGACGGCGAGCAGTACTTC. This sequence encodes CASSPRTDGEQYF.

This chain joins TRBV30 and TRBJ1-1; 9 positions agree with TRBD1. CDR3 size: 13 residues. CDR1 and CDR2 from the germline V gene are GTSNPN and SVGIG (reference sequence). V shed 2 bases and J 6 bases; nucleotides not matched to a gene: 4. Here the CDR3 reads CAWSPGTGPEAFF. The CDR3 region has the DNA TGTGCCTGGAGTCCGGGGACAGGGCCTGAAGCTTTCTTT. Full variable domain (remainder filled in from reference TRBV30 and TRBJ1-1): SQTIHQWPATLVQPVGSPLSLECTVEGTSNPNLYWYRQAAGRGLQLLFYSVGIGQISSEVPQNLSASRPQDRQFILSSKKLLLSDSGFYLCAWSPGTGPEAFFGQGTRLTVV.

This clone is a singleton in its sample. The chain carries TRBV4-1 and TRBJ1-2; 7 bases are shared with TRBD1. Germline-derived CDR1 and CDR2 are MGHRA and YSYEKL. V was pared by 0 bases and J by 7 bases, with 11 bases of the junction left unmatched. This CDR3 contains 16 residues. CDR3 amino acids: CASSQEGQGGFGGYTF. The CDR3 DNA is TGCGCCAGCAGCCAAGAAGGGCAGGGGGGCTTTGGTGGCTACACCTTC.

The chain is built from TRBV7-6 and TRBJ1-1; 8 bases are a match to TRBD1. This CDR3 comprises 15 residues. With 0 bases clipped from V and 3 bases from J, the junction kept 3 bases outside the gene matches. Per the germline V gene, CDR1 is SGHVS and CDR2 is FNYEAQ. The CDR3 protein is CASSLAHRGDTEAFF. In DNA form, the CDR3 reads TGTGCCAGCAGCTTAGCGCACAGGGGGGACACTGAAGCTTTCTTT.

The V call is TRBV11-2, the J call TRBJ1-1; 8 nucleotides agree with TRBD1. Germline CDR1 is SGHAT and CDR2 is FQNNGV. The CDR3 has 16 amino acids. V was clipped by 4 bases and J by 0 bases; unmatched bases: 7. The CDR3 is CASSYHPDRVNTEAFF. As DNA, the CDR3 is TGTGCCAGCAGCTATCACCCGGACAGGGTGAACACTGAAGCTTTCTTT.

V gene TRBV7-2 combines with J gene TRBJ2-1, with TRBD2 identical over 7 bases. This CDR3 is built from 16 residues. J gave up 4 bases and V 2 bases, and 8 bases lay outside the gene matches. Germline CDR1 reads SGHTA; CDR2 reads FQGNSA. CDR3 loop: CASSLRRASGYNEQFF. The CDR3 bases are TGTGCCAGCAGCTTAAGGCGGGCTAGCGGTTACAATGAGCAGTTCTTC.

This sequence joins TRBV5-1 and TRBJ1-2; 8 bases match TRBD1. The CDR3 has 17 residues. V lost 1 base and J lost 2; bases outside the gene matches: 10. CDR1 is SGHRS and CDR2 is YFSETQ in the germline V gene. The CDR3 DNA follows: TGCGCCAGCAGCTTGTTGCCTCCAGGGGGCTCGAACTATGGCTACACCTTC. It specifies CASSLLPPGGSNYGYTF.

This clone was picked up one time. This chain uses TRBV30 with TRBJ2-3; D remains ambiguous. Germline CDR1 reads GTSNPN; CDR2 reads SVGIG (reference sequence). V was cut by 4 bases and J by 2 bases, with 16 bases left in between. CDR3 length: 15 residues. CDR3 amino acids: CAWIAPMAFTDTQYF. As DNA, the CDR3 is TGTGCCTGGATTGCTCCAATGGCATTCACAGATACGCAGTATTTT.

V usage is TRBV30 and J usage is TRBJ1-1; the match to TRBD1 covers 7 bases. The trim removed 0 bases at V and 6 bases at J, leaving 4 bases unmatched. The CDR3 length is 13 residues. Per the germline V gene, CDR1 is GTSNPN and CDR2 is SVGIG (reference sequence). The CDR3 here is CAWSVGGIAEAFF. CDR3 coding DNA: TGTGCCTGGAGTGTAGGGGGCATTGCTGAAGCTTTCTTT. The whole variable domain, remainder taken from reference TRBV30 and TRBJ1-1, is SQTIHQWPATLVQPVGSPLSLECTVEGTSNPNLYWYRQAAGRGLQLLFYSVGIGQISSEVPQNLSASRPQDRQFILSSKKLLLSDSGFYLCAWSVGGIAEAFFGQGTRLTVV.